This TCR beta chain comes out of a study of blood T cell repertoires in COVID-19. About the research overall: Donors in the United States, Italy and Spain gave samples during acute or convalescent COVID-19. The analysed material was cDNA or gDNA that came from T cells, B-cell-depleted T cells, or PBMCs.

The repertoire was sequenced with immunoSEQ multiplex PCR; TCRdb's copy has only in-frame clones and lacks some. The sample gives 250,000 to 350,000 clones, over 85% of which show up once; roughly 2.5% is in the top ten. This CDR3 has 15 amino acids. The ends were cut back, 5 bases at V and 3 bases at J, with 17 bases in the middle. Germline CDR1 SGHTA, CDR2 FQGNSA. Material for sequencing was PBMCs or T cells enriched from blood (not recorded which). The chain recombines TRBV7-2 with TRBJ2-7; D is possibly TRBD2 (7 bases). This receptor was obtained from a man aged 55 to 69 who had recovered from COVID-19. CDR3 bases: TGTGCCAGCAGCCCAGGGGCGGCGGGGGACTACGAGCAGTACTTC. Translating gives CASSPGAAGDYEQYF.